A selection of T cell receptor beta chains follows, all from one sample in a study of T cell responses to AZD1222 COVID-19 vaccine. Profiled with immunoSEQ multiplex PCR; TCRdb holds only in-frame clones, not every one. Among about 100,000 clones, about 90% were seen once, and the ten largest hold 16%. The starting material was peripheral blood, obtained on day 0 of AZD1222 vaccination. All receptors derive from an adult in good health. CDR3s include the opening cysteine and the closing phenylalanine or tryptophan. A D gene is named only where the DNA matches it firmly. Some rows mark clone size as missing; the rest say once, few, many or name a class of expanded clone.

>TRBD1|15|TRBJ2-6|TRBV6-6|-
CAVAGQGRGANVLTF
TGTGCCGTCGCGGGACAGGGGCGAGGGGCCAACGTCCTGACTTTC
>-|15|TRBJ2-2|TRBV7-8|-
CASTRGGRAGGELFF
TGTGCCAGCACCAGAGGAGGCAGGGCCGGCGGGGAGCTGTTTTTT
>TRBD2|14|TRBJ2-1|TRBV10-3|-
CAITRGLASNEQFF
TGTGCCATCACCCGAGGACTAGCGAGCAATGAGCAGTTCTTC
>TRBD2|12|TRBJ2-7|TRBV5-1|-
CASSPGGYEQYF
TGCGCCAGCAGCCCGGGGGGATACGAGCAGTACTTC
>TRBD1|16|TRBJ2-1|TRBV5-8|-
CASSLGGTGSYNEQFF
TGTGCCAGCAGCTTGGGCGGGACAGGTTCCTACAATGAGCAGTTCTTC
>-|12|TRBJ2-7|TRBV2|-
CASSGASYEQYF
TGTGCCAGCAGTGGGGCCTCCTACGAGCAGTACTTC
>-|12|TRBJ2-7|TRBV6-5|-
CASMETGYEQYF
TGTGCCAGCATGGAAACAGGCTACGAGCAGTACTTC
>-|14|TRBJ1-2|TRBV3-1/TRBV3-2|-
CASSQGVTGYGYTF
TGTGCCAGCAGCCAAGGGGTAACCGGATATGGCTACACCTTC
>-|15|TRBJ2-7|TRBV11-2|-
CASSLVSATPYEQYF
TGTGCCAGCAGCTTAGTTTCGGCTACTCCCTACGAGCAGTACTTC
>-|15|TRBJ2-7|TRBV27|-
CASSFSGTENYEQYF
TGTGCCAGCAGTTTCTCCGGGACGGAAAACTACGAGCAGTACTTC
>TRBD1|14|TRBJ1-2|TRBV5-4|-
CASSPQQGATGYTF
TGTGCCAGCAGCCCTCAACAGGGGGCGACAGGCTACACCTTC
>-|10|TRBJ2-1|TRBV5-1|-
CASSGDEQFF
TGCGCCAGCAGCGGGGATGAGCAGTTCTTC
>-|15|TRBJ2-2|TRBV7-9|-
CASSLGRGPTGELFF
TGTGCCAGCAGCTTGGGCAGGGGTCCCACCGGGGAGCTGTTTTTT
>TRBD2|14|TRBJ2-7|TRBV28|-
CASSLQRDSYEQYF
TGTGCCAGCAGTTTACAGCGGGATTCCTACGAGCAGTACTTC
>TRBD1|16|TRBJ1-2|TRBV11-2|-
CASSLSGTGGPYGYTF
TGTGCCAGCAGCTTATCAGGGACAGGGGGTCCCTATGGCTACACCTTC
>-|18|TRBJ2-4|TRBV4-1|once
CASSQDSKTSLAKNIQYF
TGCGCCAGCAGCCAAGATTCGAAGACTAGTCTTGCCAAAAACATTCAGTACTTC
>TRBD2|15|TRBJ2-7|TRBV20-1|-
CSASEGLAGGYEQYF
TGCAGTGCTAGTGAGGGACTAGCGGGAGGATACGAGCAGTACTTC
>-|13|TRBJ1-1|TRBV12-5|-
CASGLEGGMAAFF
TGTGCTAGTGGTTTGGAAGGAGGGATGGCCGCTTTCTTT
>TRBD2|17|TRBJ2-1|TRBV11-2|-
CASKMSGRALTYNEQFF
TGTGCCAGCAAAATGAGCGGGAGGGCCCTAACCTACAATGAGCAGTTCTTC
>TRBD1|15|TRBJ2-7|TRBV27|-
CASSSGQGAPYEQYF
TGTGCCAGCAGTTCGGGACAGGGGGCCCCCTACGAGCAGTACTTC
>TRBD1|15|TRBJ1-5|TRBV5-1|few
CASSPGQGGNQPQHF
TGCGCCAGCAGCCCGGGACAGGGGGGGAATCAGCCCCAGCATTTT
>-|13|TRBJ2-1|TRBV10-2|-
CASKEADYNEQFF
TGCGCCAGCAAAGAGGCAGACTACAATGAGCAGTTCTTC
>-|15|TRBJ2-7|TRBV4-2|-
CASSQETSRTYEQYF
TGTGCCAGCAGCCAAGAAACGTCGAGAACCTACGAGCAGTACTTC
>-|11|TRBJ2-1|TRBV30|-
CAWSVANQQFF
TGTGCCTGGAGTGTAGCAAACCAGCAGTTCTTC
>TRBD2|14|TRBJ2-7|TRBV7-3|-
CASSPTSDYYEQYF
TGTGCCAGCAGCCCAACTAGCGACTACTACGAGCAGTACTTC
>-|11|TRBJ2-7|TRBV6-2/TRBV6-3|-
CASSSAYEQYF
TGTGCCAGCAGTTCCGCTTACGAGCAGTACTTC
>TRBD1|15|TRBJ1-1|TRBV6-5|once
CASTRQGAGNTEAFF
TGTGCCAGCACCCGACAGGGGGCAGGGAACACTGAAGCTTTCTTT
>-|14|TRBJ1-5|TRBV4-2|-
CASSQGTDNQPQHF
TGTGCCAGCAGCCAAGGGACAGACAATCAGCCCCAGCATTTT
>-|12|TRBJ2-2|TRBV11-2|-
CASSPYVGELFF
TGTGCCAGCAGCCCGTACGTGGGGGAGCTGTTTTTT
>-|15|TRBJ1-5|TRBV19|-
CASRPRTDSNQPQHF
TGTGCCAGTAGACCCCGGACGGATAGCAATCAGCCCCAGCATTTT
>-|13|TRBJ1-4|TRBV5-5|-
CASSSTSPEKLFF
TGTGCCAGCAGCTCGACATCGCCGGAGAAACTGTTTTTT
>-|13|TRBJ2-1|TRBV11-3|-
CASSPRGTGGQFF
TGTGCCAGCAGCCCCCGTGGGACGGGTGGGCAGTTCTTC
>-|14|TRBJ1-2|TRBV3-1/TRBV3-2|few
CASSPRAGEYGYTF
TGTGCCAGCAGCCCAAGGGCGGGAGAGTATGGCTACACCTTC
>TRBD2|15|TRBJ2-7|TRBV5-4|-
CASRSTREGHYEQYF
TGTGCCAGCAGATCCACCCGGGAGGGCCATTACGAGCAGTACTTC
>TRBD1|15|TRBJ1-4|TRBV3-1/TRBV3-2|-
CASSQADRSNEKLFF
TGTGCCAGCAGCCAAGCGGACAGGTCTAATGAAAAACTGTTTTTT
>-|13|TRBJ2-7|TRBV30|-
CAWSLPPSDEQYF
TGTGCCTGGAGTCTACCGCCTAGCGACGAGCAGTACTTC
>-|15|TRBJ2-7|TRBV27|once
CASSLSGVGSYEQYF
TGTGCCAGCAGTTTATCCGGGGTGGGATCCTACGAGCAGTACTTC
>TRBD2|13|TRBJ2-7|TRBV19|-
CASSYSGRYEQYF
TGTGCCAGTTCGTATAGCGGGAGATACGAGCAGTACTTC
>-|15|TRBJ1-1|TRBV5-1|-
CASSLVRRGETEAFF
TGCGCCAGCAGCTTGGTTCGTAGAGGGGAAACTGAAGCTTTCTTT
>-|14|TRBJ2-7|TRBV7-9|-
CASSSRGRSDEQYF
TGTGCCAGCAGCTCCCGAGGAAGGAGCGACGAGCAGTACTTC